These T cell receptor beta chains were read from a single sample in a study of T cell changes during pregnancy in multiple sclerosis. This table comes from immunoSEQ multiplex PCR, and its TCRdb copy is limited to in-frame clones, with some not included. The sample shows roughly 69,000 clones, about 91% of them seen only once. Sequenced here: peripheral blood, sampled after pregnancy. Source of these receptors: a female donor with multiple sclerosis, enrolled in a pregnancy study. Each CDR3 is given with its conserved first and last residue. Part of the rows lack a size; the others show once, few, many or a class for expanded clones.

j_gene: TRBJ2-3; abundance: -; v_gene: TRBV9; CDR3aa: CASSVGYTSGSSTDTQYF
j_gene: TRBJ2-7; abundance: -; v_gene: TRBV29-1; CDR3aa: CSVEFPGQPKVPYEQYF
j_gene: TRBJ2-7; abundance: -; v_gene: TRBV6-6; CDR3aa: CASSWVAGVINEQYF
j_gene: TRBJ1-1; abundance: -; v_gene: TRBV5-1; CDR3aa: CASSLSVLNTEAFF
j_gene: TRBJ1-5; abundance: -; v_gene: TRBV15; CDR3aa: CATSPGRDSPSWEPQHF
j_gene: TRBJ1-2; abundance: -; v_gene: TRBV5-1; CDR3aa: CASSLDPGSYGYTF
j_gene: TRBJ1-2; abundance: -; v_gene: TRBV27; CDR3aa: CASSLQGNGYTF
j_gene: TRBJ2-2; abundance: -; v_gene: TRBV19; CDR3aa: CASSTLPGTPAGELFF
j_gene: TRBJ2-7; abundance: -; v_gene: TRBV5-4; CDR3aa: CASSSVKTYEQYF
j_gene: TRBJ2-1; abundance: -; v_gene: TRBV4-3; CDR3aa: CASSQDPSNSYNEQFF
j_gene: TRBJ1-1; abundance: -; v_gene: TRBV7-2; CDR3aa: CASSRTGSTEAFF
j_gene: TRBJ2-7; abundance: few; v_gene: TRBV13; CDR3aa: CASSFRYEGSYEQYF
j_gene: TRBJ2-7; abundance: -; v_gene: TRBV4-1; CDR3aa: CASSHERFTYEQYF
j_gene: TRBJ2-1; abundance: once; v_gene: TRBV5-1; CDR3aa: CASSLSGISYNEQFF
j_gene: TRBJ2-7; abundance: -; v_gene: TRBV5-6; CDR3aa: CASSRGTGPYEQYF
j_gene: TRBJ2-1; abundance: -; v_gene: TRBV14; CDR3aa: CASSPQKGLADYNEQFF
j_gene: TRBJ2-7; abundance: few; v_gene: TRBV6-1; CDR3aa: CASEGGRQYF
j_gene: TRBJ1-1; abundance: -; v_gene: TRBV4-1; CDR3aa: CASSYQTIEGDRNTEAFF
j_gene: TRBJ1-1; abundance: -; v_gene: TRBV7-2; CDR3aa: CASSRGQRNTEAFF
j_gene: TRBJ2-7; abundance: -; v_gene: TRBV7-9; CDR3aa: CASSYFQGPVEQYF